These T cell receptor beta chains were read from a single sample in a study of T cells after yellow fever vaccination. TCRdb fed the 5' RACE reads into MiXCR, producing one record per CDR3 protein. The data contain 150,000 to 200,000 distinct CDR3 sequences, 9.5% to 11% of them seen just once; the ten biggest clones take up 30% to 45%. The source was CD8+ T cells sorted from PBMCs, collected 15 days after the yellow fever booster vaccination. Receptor source: a man in his late teens or twenties who received the YFV17D yellow fever vaccine. Both conserved end residues are trimmed from each CDR3. D genes are given only for firm matches.

CDR3aa | len | j_gene | v_gene | d_gene
ASSQGHQGGPQH | 12 | TRBJ1-5 | TRBV4-3 | -
ASSSPRGRYIQY | 12 | TRBJ2-4 | TRBV11-2 | -
SVQGDTQY | 8 | TRBJ2-3 | TRBV29-1 | -
ASSPPRSGTALGTDTQY | 17 | TRBJ2-3 | TRBV27 | -
ASSSLPGTAGELF | 13 | TRBJ2-2 | TRBV7-2 | -
ASSLEGQGAVEAF | 13 | TRBJ1-1 | TRBV5-1 | TRBD1
ASSLGESTEAF | 11 | TRBJ1-1 | TRBV7-6 | -
ASSYSPGTTGELF | 13 | TRBJ2-2 | TRBV6-2/TRBV6-3 | -
ASSLVGRPEQY | 11 | TRBJ2-7 | TRBV7-9 | -
SARDDQGGAPTEAF | 14 | TRBJ1-1 | TRBV20-1 | -
ASSQPLAGVYNEQF | 14 | TRBJ2-1 | TRBV5-5 | TRBD2
ASSQEPGGDYNEQF | 14 | TRBJ2-1 | TRBV4-3 | TRBD2
ASSWGAGGGIYNEQF | 15 | TRBJ2-1 | TRBV5-6 | -
SVRLQGTNTEAF | 12 | TRBJ1-1 | TRBV29-1 | -
ASSATGDTQY | 10 | TRBJ2-3 | TRBV7-9 | -
ASLPLPGASDGQTTEAF | 17 | TRBJ1-1 | TRBV12-3/TRBV12-4 | -
ASSRVWNSPLH | 11 | TRBJ1-6 | TRBV9 | -
SASLAGALEQY | 11 | TRBJ2-7 | TRBV20-1 | -
SARGGDRSLSSYEQY | 15 | TRBJ2-7 | TRBV20-1 | TRBD1
ASRERDRGFNQPQH | 14 | TRBJ1-5 | TRBV12-3/TRBV12-4 | -
SVKQGDYTEAF | 11 | TRBJ1-1 | TRBV29-1 | -
ASSLDDSSNQPQH | 13 | TRBJ1-5 | TRBV7-6 | -
SVEVGRDSTTNEQF | 14 | TRBJ2-1 | TRBV29-1 | TRBD1
ASSQDVYRYYEQY | 13 | TRBJ2-7 | TRBV4-2 | -
ASSETVDYNEQF | 12 | TRBJ2-1 | TRBV6-4 | -
ASSLSGSTGPDTQY | 14 | TRBJ2-3 | TRBV5-1 | -
ASSLVGGGGSY | 11 | TRBJ2-3 | TRBV11-2 | TRBD2
SVEDRARWNEQF | 12 | TRBJ2-1 | TRBV29-1 | -
ASSLGPRIQETQY | 13 | TRBJ2-5 | TRBV7-2 | -
ASSVTGSYMNTEAF | 14 | TRBJ1-1 | TRBV6-2/TRBV6-3 | -
SVQGGDADGYT | 11 | TRBJ1-2 | TRBV29-1 | -
ASSLPDIRTGGLF | 13 | TRBJ2-2 | TRBV6-6 | -
ATSPGTSGFTDTQY | 14 | TRBJ2-3 | TRBV15 | TRBD2
ASSQVGLSTGELF | 13 | TRBJ2-2 | TRBV4-3 | -
SARGGGYEQY | 10 | TRBJ2-7 | TRBV20-1 | -
ASSHFEKGGPQDNEQF | 16 | TRBJ2-1 | TRBV4-3 | -
AISEYPDQETQY | 12 | TRBJ2-5 | TRBV10-3 | -
ASSFISVQETQY | 12 | TRBJ2-5 | TRBV7-9 | -
ASSPARPNQPQH | 12 | TRBJ1-5 | TRBV9 | -